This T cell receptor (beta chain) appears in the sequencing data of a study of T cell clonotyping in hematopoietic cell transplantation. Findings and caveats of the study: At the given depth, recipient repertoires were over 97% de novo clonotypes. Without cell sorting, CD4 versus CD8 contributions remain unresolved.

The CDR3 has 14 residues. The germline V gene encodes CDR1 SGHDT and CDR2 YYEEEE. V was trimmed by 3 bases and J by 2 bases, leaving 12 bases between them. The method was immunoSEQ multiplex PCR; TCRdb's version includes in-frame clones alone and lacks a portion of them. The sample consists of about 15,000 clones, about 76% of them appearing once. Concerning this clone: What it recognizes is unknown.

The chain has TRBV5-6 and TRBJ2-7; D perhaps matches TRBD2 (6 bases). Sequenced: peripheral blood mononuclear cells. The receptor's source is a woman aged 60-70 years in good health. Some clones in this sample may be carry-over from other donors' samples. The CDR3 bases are TGTGCCAGCAGCTCGGGGGTTACCGCCTACGAGCAGTACTTC. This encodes CASSSGVTAYEQYF.